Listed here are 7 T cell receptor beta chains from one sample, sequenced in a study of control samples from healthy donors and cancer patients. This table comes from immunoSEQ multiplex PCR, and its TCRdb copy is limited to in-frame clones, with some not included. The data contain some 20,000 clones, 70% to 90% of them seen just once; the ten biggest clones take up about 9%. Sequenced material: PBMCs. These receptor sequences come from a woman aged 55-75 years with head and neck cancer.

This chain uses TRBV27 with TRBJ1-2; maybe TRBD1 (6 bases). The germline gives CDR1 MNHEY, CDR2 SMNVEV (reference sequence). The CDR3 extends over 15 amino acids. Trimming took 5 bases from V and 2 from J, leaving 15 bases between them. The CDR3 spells CASSPADRSNYGYTF. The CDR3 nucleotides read TGTGCCAGCAGTCCCGCCGACAGGTCCAACTATGGCTACACCTTC.

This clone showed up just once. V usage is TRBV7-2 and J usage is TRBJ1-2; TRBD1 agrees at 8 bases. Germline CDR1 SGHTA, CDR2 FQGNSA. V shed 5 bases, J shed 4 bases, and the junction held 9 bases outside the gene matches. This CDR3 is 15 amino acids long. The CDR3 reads CASSIDRGPIYGYTF. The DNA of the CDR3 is TGTGCCAGCAGCATCGACAGGGGTCCTATCTATGGCTACACCTTC.

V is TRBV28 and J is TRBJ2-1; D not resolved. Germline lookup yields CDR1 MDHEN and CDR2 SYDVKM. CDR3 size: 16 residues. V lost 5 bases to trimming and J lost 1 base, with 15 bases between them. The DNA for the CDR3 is TGTGCCAGCAGTGGCTACCAGCCAAATTCCTACAATGAGCAGTTCTTC. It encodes CASSGYQPNSYNEQFF.

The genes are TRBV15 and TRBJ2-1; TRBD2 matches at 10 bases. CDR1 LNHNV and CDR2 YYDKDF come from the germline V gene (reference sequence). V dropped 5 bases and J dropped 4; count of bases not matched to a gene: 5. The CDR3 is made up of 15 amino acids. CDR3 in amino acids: CATSREREGYNEQFF. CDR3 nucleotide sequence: TGTGCCACCAGCCGTGAGCGGGAGGGGTACAATGAGCAGTTCTTC. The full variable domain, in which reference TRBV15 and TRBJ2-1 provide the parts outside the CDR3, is DAMVIQNPRYQVTQFGKPVTLSCSQTLNHNVMYWYQQKSSQAPKLLFHYYDKDFNNEADTPDNFQSRRPNTSFCFLDIRSPGLGDTAMYLCATSREREGYNEQFFGPGTRLTVL.

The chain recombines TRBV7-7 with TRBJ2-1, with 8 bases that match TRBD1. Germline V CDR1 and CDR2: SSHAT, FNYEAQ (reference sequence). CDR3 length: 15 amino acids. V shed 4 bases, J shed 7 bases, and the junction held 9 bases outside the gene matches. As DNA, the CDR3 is TGTGCCAGCAGCTCGAACAGGGGGATAGGGAATGAGCAGTTCTTC. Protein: CASSSNRGIGNEQFF.

Written as DNA, the CDR3 is TGTGCCAGCAGTTTATTGAATTCCTACGAGCAGTACTTC. Amino acids: CASSLLNSYEQYF. The V gene is TRBV27, the J gene TRBJ2-7, with D hard to call. Per the germline V gene, CDR1 is MNHEY and CDR2 is SMNVEV (reference sequence). The ends were cut back, 1 base at V and 1 base at J, with 5 bases in the middle. This CDR3 spans 13 amino acids.

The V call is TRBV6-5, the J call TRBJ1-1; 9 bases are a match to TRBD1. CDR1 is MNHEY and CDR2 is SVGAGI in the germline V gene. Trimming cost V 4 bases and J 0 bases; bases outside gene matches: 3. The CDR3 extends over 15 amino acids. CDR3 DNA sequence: TGTGCCAGCAGTTGGACAGGGGACATGAACACTGAAGCTTTCTTT. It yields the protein CASSWTGDMNTEAFF.